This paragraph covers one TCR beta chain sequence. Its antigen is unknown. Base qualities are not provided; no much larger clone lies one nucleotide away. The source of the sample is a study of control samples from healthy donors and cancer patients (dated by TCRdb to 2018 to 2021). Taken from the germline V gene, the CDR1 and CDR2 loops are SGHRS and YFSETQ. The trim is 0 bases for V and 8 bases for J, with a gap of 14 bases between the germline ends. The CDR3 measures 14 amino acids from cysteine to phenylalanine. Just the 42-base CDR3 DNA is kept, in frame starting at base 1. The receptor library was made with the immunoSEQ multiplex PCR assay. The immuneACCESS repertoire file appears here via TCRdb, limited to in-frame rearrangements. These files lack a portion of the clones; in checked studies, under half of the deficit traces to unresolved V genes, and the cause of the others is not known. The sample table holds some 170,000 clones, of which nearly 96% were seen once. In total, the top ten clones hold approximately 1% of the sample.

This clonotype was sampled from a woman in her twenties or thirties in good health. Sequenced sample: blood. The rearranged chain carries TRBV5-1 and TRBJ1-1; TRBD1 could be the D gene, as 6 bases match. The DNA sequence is TGCGCCAGCAGCTTGGTGGACAGCAACCCCGAAGCTTTCTTT. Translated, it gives CASSLVDSNPEAFF. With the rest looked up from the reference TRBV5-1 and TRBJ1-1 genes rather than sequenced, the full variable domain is KAGVTQTPRYLIKTRGQQVTLSCSPISGHRSVSWYQQTPGQGLQFLFEYFSETQRNKGNFPGRFSGRQFSNSRSEMNVSTLELGDSALYLCASSLVDSNPEAFFGQGTRLTVV.